This TCR beta chain was sequenced in a study of cytomegalovirus exposure and HLA in healthy donors. Between the trimmed V and J ends, which lost 0 bases and 4 bases, there was a span of 7 bases. Germline V gene data show CDR1 as SGDLS and CDR2 as YYNGEE. The CDR3 sequence is 13 residues long. Worth noting for this clone: What it binds is unknown.

The PCR used 60 Vbeta and 13 Jbeta primers. Profiling relied on immunoSEQ multiplex PCR, and the TCRdb table lists in-frame clones only, not all of them. The data contain fewer than 120,000 clones, about 80% of them seen just once; the ten biggest clones take up over 10%. Findings of the study overall: Analysis was carried out at a later point, and it linked a missense DCLRE1C variant to TCR beta V- and J-gene trimming. The listing of 150 or so TCR beta chains classed them as cytomegalovirus-associated. Both high specificity and high sensitivity reportedly marked the classifier's diagnosis of cytomegalovirus status.

Sequencing was done on a sample of PBMCs. The TCR sequence derives from a man younger than 40 in good health and CMV-seropositive. The V gene is TRBV9, the J gene TRBJ1-1, with D hard to call. The CDR3: CASSVVSSTEAFF. In DNA, the CDR3 is TGTGCCAGCAGCGTAGTCTCGAGCACTGAAGCTTTCTTT. The full variable domain, its missing parts supplied by reference TRBV9 and TRBJ1-1, is DSGVTQTPKHLITATGQRVTLRCSPRSGDLSVYWYQQSLDQGLQFLIQYYNGEERAKGNILERFSAQQFPDLHSELNLSSLELGDSALYFCASSVVSSTEAFFGQGTRLTVV.